Listed below are T cell receptor beta chains from one sample, sequenced in a study of cytomegalovirus exposure and HLA in healthy donors. Here immunoSEQ multiplex PCR was the method, and the copy in TCRdb shows in-frame clones only, minus some. Of some 140,000 clones listed, around 77% are singletons. The sequenced material came from PBMCs. Receptors originate from a man under 40 in good health. CDR3s include the opening cysteine and the closing phenylalanine or tryptophan. The D gene is left open where the match is weak. Clone size, where shown, is once, few, many, or a class for clones that have expanded.

>TRBJ2-7|TRBV6-5|-|TRBD1
TGTGCCAGCACCCTCTACCCAGGGGGCCACGAGCAGTACTTC
CASTLYPGGHEQYF
>TRBJ1-1|TRBV15|-|-
TGTGCCACCAGCACTCCGGTGAACACTGAAGCTTTCTTT
CATSTPVNTEAFF
>TRBJ1-1|TRBV28|-|-
TGTGCCAGCAGTCCGGGGGGCAGGAACACTGAAGCTTTCTTT
CASSPGGRNTEAFF
>TRBJ2-7|TRBV18|-|TRBD1
TGTGCCAGCTCACCATTAGGAGACAGGGGCTACGAGCAGTACTTC
CASSPLGDRGYEQYF
>TRBJ1-1|TRBV11-2|-|-
TGTGCCAGCAGCTTGGGCTTTTCGACTGAAGCTTTCTTT
CASSLGFSTEAFF
>TRBJ2-7|TRBV13|-|TRBD2
TGTGCCAGCAGCTTAGAGGGCGGGGGTGCCTACGAGCAGTACTTC
CASSLEGGGAYEQYF
>TRBJ2-3|TRBV5-1|-|TRBD2
TGCGCCAGCAGCTCCTGGACTAGCGGGAGCTCAACGCAGTATTTT
CASSSWTSGSSTQYF
>TRBJ2-1|TRBV11-1|-|TRBD1
TGTGCCAGCAGCCCCCCTCGACAGGGCTACAATGAGCAGTTCTTC
CASSPPRQGYNEQFF
>TRBJ2-1|TRBV25-1|-|-
TGTGCCAGCAGTGAATATAGCCAGGGTACCTACAATGAGCAGTTCTTC
CASSEYSQGTYNEQFF
>TRBJ2-7|TRBV7-9|-|-
TGTGCCAGCAGCCAGGCCGGCCACTACGAGCAGTACTTC
CASSQAGHYEQYF
>TRBJ2-5|TRBV5-1|-|TRBD2
TGCGCCAGTATACGGGGGGTTTCCCCAGGGGAGACCCAGTACTTC
CASIRGVSPGETQYF
>TRBJ1-1|TRBV4-3|-|-
TGCGCCAGCAGCCCGTTATCGAACACTGAAGCTTTCTTT
CASSPLSNTEAFF
>TRBJ2-5|TRBV5-8|few|TRBD2
TGTGCCAGCAGCTTGGGTGGACTAGCGGGAGGACCCCAAGAGACCCAGTACTTC
CASSLGGLAGGPQETQYF
>TRBJ2-1|TRBV27|few|-
TGTGCCAGCAGTTTGACTGCAGCCTACAATGAGCAGTTCTTC
CASSLTAAYNEQFF
>TRBJ2-7|TRBV9|-|-
TGTGCCAGCAGCGTAGGAGAGCGGGCGAGCTACGAGCAGTACTTC
CASSVGERASYEQYF
>TRBJ2-7|TRBV5-1|-|-
TGCGCCAGCAGCTTGGCGACAGTGGGATACGAGCAGTACTTC
CASSLATVGYEQYF
>TRBJ1-2|TRBV18|-|-
TGTGCCAGCTCACCACAGGGAGGCGGGCGGAGAGCTGGCTACACCTTC
CASSPQGGGRRAGYTF
>TRBJ1-4|TRBV5-1|-|-
TGCGCCAGCAGCTTAGGAGACAGGCGTCAGATTGAAAAACTGTTTTTT
CASSLGDRRQIEKLFF
>TRBJ2-2|TRBV7-8|-|-
TGTGCCAGCAGCCGCTTTTTAGCCTCCACCGGGGAGCTGTTTTTT
CASSRFLASTGELFF
>TRBJ2-3|TRBV11-2|-|TRBD2
TGTGCCAGCAGTAATCGGGCGGCGGGAGCGCGCACAGATACGCAGTATTTT
CASSNRAAGARTDTQYF
>TRBJ2-4|TRBV5-4|-|-
TGTGCCAGCAGCCCCGGGACACGAGGGAAAAACATTCAGTACTTC
CASSPGTRGKNIQYF
>TRBJ2-1|TRBV6-1|few|TRBD1
TGTGCCAGCAGTGAAACAGGGGGCTCCTACAATGAGCAGTTCTTC
CASSETGGSYNEQFF
>TRBJ2-2|TRBV5-4|-|TRBD2
TGTGCCAGCAGCTCCGAACTAGCGGCGCTTGCCGGGGAGCTGTTTTTT
CASSSELAALAGELFF
>TRBJ2-1|TRBV29-1|-|TRBD1
TGCAGCGTTGTCGAACAGGGGACCCACAATGAGCAGTTCTTC
CSVVEQGTHNEQFF
>TRBJ2-1|TRBV5-4|few|TRBD1
TGTGCCAGCAGCTTGGTTCCAGGGGGCTCCTACAATGAGCAGTTCTTC
CASSLVPGGSYNEQFF
>TRBJ2-1|TRBV6-5|-|TRBD2
TGTGCCAGCAGTTCAAGAGGGGACTACCTTTACAATGAGCAGTTCTTC
CASSSRGDYLYNEQFF
>TRBJ2-7|TRBV7-9|-|-
TGTTCCAGCAGCCGCCAGGGGTCATTTACGGAGCAGTACTTC
CSSSRQGSFTEQYF
>TRBJ1-1|TRBV7-3|-|-
TGTGCCAGCAGCTTAATGGGAGGCGGGACTGAAGCTTTCTTT
CASSLMGGGTEAFF
>TRBJ2-3|TRBV6-1|-|-
TGTGCCAGCACCAGGGCAGGCACAGATACGCAGTATTTT
CASTRAGTDTQYF
>TRBJ2-1|TRBV27|few|TRBD1
TGTGCCAGCAGTTTATGGGTGTCGGGACAGGGGTCCGAGCAGTTCTTC
CASSLWVSGQGSEQFF
>TRBJ2-7|TRBV19|-|TRBD2
TGTGCCAGTAGTCCCCGGAGTGGGCAGGGGCACCACGGGACTAGCGTAACCGAGCAGTACTTC
CASSPRSGQGHHGTSVTEQYF
>TRBJ2-1|TRBV9|-|-
TGTGCCAGCAGCGTAAGGGGGGGGGAGGACCACAATGAGCAGTTCTTC
CASSVRGGEDHNEQFF
>TRBJ1-5|TRBV2|-|-
TGTGCCAGCAGTGAAGGCGGGACGGCATATAGCAATCAGCCCCAGCATTTT
CASSEGGTAYSNQPQHF
>TRBJ1-2|TRBV28|-|TRBD1
TGTGCCAGCAGTCCTGGGGACAGGGGAGATGGCTACACCTTC
CASSPGDRGDGYTF
>TRBJ1-2|TRBV7-9|-|TRBD1
TGTGCCAGCAGCTTGGAGGGGGGGGACAGGGGTGGCTACACCTTC
CASSLEGGDRGGYTF
>TRBJ1-1|TRBV7-9|-|TRBD1
TGTGCCAGCAGCTTAGTTTCAGGGGGGACTGAAGCTTTCTTT
CASSLVSGGTEAFF
>TRBJ2-3|TRBV6-1|once|-
TGTGCCAGCCGGCCTTTTCTGACTAGCACAGATACGCAGTATTTT
CASRPFLTSTDTQYF
>TRBJ2-3|TRBV9|-|TRBD1
TGTGCCAGCAGCGATCCCCGGGACAGGGTTTCCACAGATACGCAGTATTTT
CASSDPRDRVSTDTQYF
>TRBJ1-2|TRBV6-6|-|-
TGTGCCAGCAGTGACACAGGGCTGGGCTACACCTTC
CASSDTGLGYTF
>TRBJ1-2|TRBV6-5|-|-
TGTGCCAGCAGTGGGGCAGGGATGAGAGGCTACACCTTC
CASSGAGMRGYTF
>TRBJ2-7|TRBV27|-|TRBD2
TGTGCCAGCAGTCTAAAACTAGCGGGAGTTTCCTACTACGAGCAGTACTTC
CASSLKLAGVSYYEQYF
>TRBJ2-4|TRBV19|-|TRBD1
TGTGCCAGTAGCGACCGACGGACAGGGGGCGTTGTCAAAAACATTCAGTACTTC
CASSDRRTGGVVKNIQYF
>TRBJ2-7|TRBV19|once|-
TGTGCCAGTTCCCGGGGGTTAACCTACGAGCAGTACTTC
CASSRGLTYEQYF
>TRBJ1-6|TRBV28|-|-
TGTGCCAGCGTGAGGGATAGTTCACCCCTCCACTTT
CASVRDSSPLHF
>TRBJ2-1|TRBV11-2|-|TRBD1
TGTGCCAGCAGCTTGAACGACAGGGGGTTGTCGAATGAGCAGTTCTTC
CASSLNDRGLSNEQFF
>TRBJ1-5|TRBV6-4|once|-
TGTGCCAGGACAGGTTTATGCAATCAGCCCCAGCATTTT
CARTGLCNQPQHF
>TRBJ2-7|TRBV29-1|-|TRBD2
TGCAGCGTTGTGGCGGGAGGGTACGAGCAGTACTTC
CSVVAGGYEQYF
>TRBJ2-3|TRBV7-3|-|TRBD1
TGTGCCAGCAGCTTGGGACAGGGCACAGATACGCAGTATTTT
CASSLGQGTDTQYF
>TRBJ1-2|TRBV6-5|few|TRBD1
TGTGCCAGCAGGCCTGGGACAGGCTATGGCTACACCTTC
CASRPGTGYGYTF
>TRBJ2-7|TRBV21-1|few|-
TGTGCCAGCCGGGAAGGGGGAAGCGGGGGCCGATCCTACGAGCAGTACTTC
CASREGGSGGRSYEQYF
>TRBJ1-4|TRBV5-1|once|-
TGCGCCAGCAGCTTGGCGCCAGGGACTAATGAAAAACTGTTTTTT
CASSLAPGTNEKLFF
>TRBJ1-5|TRBV7-8|-|TRBD1
TGTGCCAGCAGCCCTCAACCAGACAGGGTTGATCAGCCCCAGCATTTT
CASSPQPDRVDQPQHF
>TRBJ2-5|TRBV7-9|-|-
TGTGCCACCGAAGGGGGTCAAGCGGAGACCCAGTACTTC
CATEGGQAETQYF
>TRBJ1-3|TRBV7-8|-|-
TGTGCCAGCAGCTTATTTATGACAATCCCTGGAAACACCATATATTTT
CASSLFMTIPGNTIYF
>TRBJ2-5|TRBV6-4|-|TRBD2
TGTGCCAGCAGTGCTGGACTAGCGGGAGTGGAGACCCAGTACTTC
CASSAGLAGVETQYF
>TRBJ2-1|TRBV2|-|-
TGTGCCAGCCGGGGAGTTAGGGGGGGCCACAATGAGCAGTTCTTC
CASRGVRGGHNEQFF
>TRBJ2-1|TRBV11-2|-|-
TGTGCCAGCAGCCCCGAGTTGGGGAGGGAGCAGTTCTTC
CASSPELGREQFF
>TRBJ2-2|TRBV7-3|-|-
TGTGCCAGCAGCTCGACTACCACCACCGGGGAGCTGTTTTTT
CASSSTTTTGELFF
>TRBJ2-3|TRBV11-3|-|-
TGTGCCAGCAGCTTACAGGGCCGGGGCACAGATACGCAGTATTTT
CASSLQGRGTDTQYF